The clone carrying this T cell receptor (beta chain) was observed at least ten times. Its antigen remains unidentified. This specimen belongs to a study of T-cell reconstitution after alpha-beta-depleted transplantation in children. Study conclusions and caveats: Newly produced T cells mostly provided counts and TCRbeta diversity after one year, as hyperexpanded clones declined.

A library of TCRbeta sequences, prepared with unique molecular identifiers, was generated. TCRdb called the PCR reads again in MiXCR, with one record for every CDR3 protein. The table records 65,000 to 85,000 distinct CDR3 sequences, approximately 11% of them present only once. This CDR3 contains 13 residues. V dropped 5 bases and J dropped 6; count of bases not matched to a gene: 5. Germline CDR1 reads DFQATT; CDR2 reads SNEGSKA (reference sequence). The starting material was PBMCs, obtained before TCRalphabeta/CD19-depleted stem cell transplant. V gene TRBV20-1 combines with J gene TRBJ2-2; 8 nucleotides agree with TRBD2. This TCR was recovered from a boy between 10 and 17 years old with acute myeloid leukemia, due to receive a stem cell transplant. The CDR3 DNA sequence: TGCAGTGCTGAAAGCGGGAGAGCCGGGGAGCTGTTTTTT. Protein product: CSAESGRAGELFF.